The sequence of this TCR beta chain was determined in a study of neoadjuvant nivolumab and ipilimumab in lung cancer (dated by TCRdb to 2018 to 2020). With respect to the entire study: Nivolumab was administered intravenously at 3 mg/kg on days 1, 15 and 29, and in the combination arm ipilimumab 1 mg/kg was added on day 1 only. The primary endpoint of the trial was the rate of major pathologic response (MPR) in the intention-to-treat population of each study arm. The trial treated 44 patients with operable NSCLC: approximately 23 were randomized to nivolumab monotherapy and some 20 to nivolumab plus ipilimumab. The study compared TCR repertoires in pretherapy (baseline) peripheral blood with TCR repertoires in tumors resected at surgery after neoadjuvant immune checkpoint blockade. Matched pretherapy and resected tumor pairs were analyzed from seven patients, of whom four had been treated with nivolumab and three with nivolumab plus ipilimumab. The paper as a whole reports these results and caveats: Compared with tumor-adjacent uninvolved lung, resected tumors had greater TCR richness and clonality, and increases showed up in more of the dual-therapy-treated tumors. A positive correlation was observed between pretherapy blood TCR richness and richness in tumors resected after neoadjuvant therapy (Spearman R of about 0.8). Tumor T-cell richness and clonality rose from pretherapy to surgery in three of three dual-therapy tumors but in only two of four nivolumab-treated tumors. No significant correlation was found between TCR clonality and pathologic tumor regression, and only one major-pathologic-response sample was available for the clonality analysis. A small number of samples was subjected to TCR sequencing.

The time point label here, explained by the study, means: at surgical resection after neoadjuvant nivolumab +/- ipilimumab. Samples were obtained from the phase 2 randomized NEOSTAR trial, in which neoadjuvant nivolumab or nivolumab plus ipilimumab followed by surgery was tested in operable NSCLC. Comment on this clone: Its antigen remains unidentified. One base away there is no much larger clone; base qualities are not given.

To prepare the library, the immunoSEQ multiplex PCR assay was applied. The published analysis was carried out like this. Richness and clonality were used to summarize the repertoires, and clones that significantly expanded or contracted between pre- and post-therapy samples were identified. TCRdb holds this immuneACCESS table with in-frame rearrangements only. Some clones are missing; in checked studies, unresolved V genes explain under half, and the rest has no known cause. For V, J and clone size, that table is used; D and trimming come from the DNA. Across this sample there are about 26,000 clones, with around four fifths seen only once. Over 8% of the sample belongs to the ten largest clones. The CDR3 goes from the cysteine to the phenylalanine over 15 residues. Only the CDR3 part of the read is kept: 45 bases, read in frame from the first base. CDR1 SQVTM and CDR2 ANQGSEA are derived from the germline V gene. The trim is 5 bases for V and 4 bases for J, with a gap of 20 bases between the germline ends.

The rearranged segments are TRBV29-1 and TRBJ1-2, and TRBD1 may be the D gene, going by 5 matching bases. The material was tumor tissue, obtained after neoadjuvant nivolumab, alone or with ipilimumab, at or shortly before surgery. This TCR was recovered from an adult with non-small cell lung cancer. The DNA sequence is TGCAGCGTTCGAAGTGCTGGGGGGTATACCTATGGCTACACCTTC. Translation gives CSVRSAGGYTYGYTF.